A selection of T cell receptor beta chains follows, all from one sample in a study of cytomegalovirus exposure and HLA in healthy donors. Using immunoSEQ multiplex PCR, the repertoire was profiled, and TCRdb retains in-frame clones only, with some absent. The sample is made up of under 70,000 clones, and the top ten hold 2.1% of it. Sequencing was carried out using PBMCs. The receptors here all came from a woman aged 18-29 years in good health and CMV-seronegative. Each CDR3 is given with its conserved first and last residue. A D gene is named only where the DNA matches it firmly.

j_call v_call d_call cdr3_nt cdr3_aa
TRBJ1-2 TRBV15 TRBD1 TGTGCCACCAGCAGCCGGGACAGCTATGGCTACACCTTC CATSSRDSYGYTF
TRBJ1-1 TRBV18 . TGTGCCAGCTCACCAAATGGGGGCGGAGACACTGAAGCTTTCTTT CASSPNGGGDTEAFF
TRBJ2-5 TRBV29-1 TRBD2 TGCAGCGTTGATCTAGCGGACCAAGAGACCCAGTACTTC CSVDLADQETQYF
TRBJ2-7 TRBV29-1 . TGCAGCGTAGGGAGCAACGAGCAGTACTTC CSVGSNEQYF
TRBJ2-3 TRBV5-1 . TGCGCCAGCAGCATGAACAGGGTGTATCGGGATACGCAGTATTTT CASSMNRVYRDTQYF
TRBJ2-5 TRBV9 TRBD2 TGTGCCAGCAGCGTAGCTGCGGGAGAAACCGAGACCCAGTACTTC CASSVAAGETETQYF
TRBJ2-7 TRBV6-6 TRBD1 TGTGCCAGCACCAACGGACAGGGGAAGAGGGAGCAGTACTTC CASTNGQGKREQYF
TRBJ2-2 TRBV9 . TGTGCCAGCAGCGTCGGCGGGCGGGTTCCTAGCACCGGGGAGCTGTTTTTT CASSVGGRVPSTGELFF
TRBJ2-3 TRBV18 TRBD1 TGTGCCAGCTCACTACGACAGGGGATTTTGGTTTCGGCAGATACGCAGTATTTT CASSLRQGILVSADTQYF
TRBJ1-4 TRBV5-1 . TGCGCCAGCAGCTTGGATGGGGCTGAAAAACTGTTTTTT CASSLDGAEKLFF
TRBJ1-1 TRBV11-2 . TGTGCCAGCAGCTTATTCCCCGACTCCACTGAAGCTTTCTTT CASSLFPDSTEAFF
TRBJ2-7 TRBV5-1 TRBD2 TGCGCCAGCAGCTTGGAAATAGCGGGGGCCTACGAGCAGTACTTC CASSLEIAGAYEQYF
TRBJ2-1 TRBV5-6 TRBD1 TGTGCCAGCAGCTTGACGGGACAGGCGTACAATGAGCAGTTCTTC CASSLTGQAYNEQFF
TRBJ1-4 TRBV27 TRBD1 TGTGCCAGCAGACAAAACAGGGGAAAAGAGGAAAAACTGTTTTTT CASRQNRGKEEKLFF
TRBJ2-1 TRBV15 TRBD2 TGTGCCACCAGCAGAGATCGGGAGGGTGACAATGAGCAGTTCTTC CATSRDREGDNEQFF
TRBJ2-3 TRBV2 . TGTGCCAGCGGAGGCCAGTCAAGAACAGATACGCAGTATTTT CASGGQSRTDTQYF